Shown below are 10 T cell receptor beta chains from a single sample sequenced in a study of cytomegalovirus exposure and HLA in healthy donors. TCRdb's table, derived via immunoSEQ multiplex PCR, lists solely in-frame clones and lacks some. The profile shows over 250,000 clones, around 86% of them singletons. The sequencing sample was made of PBMCs. The receptors stem from a woman between 18 and 29 years old in good health and CMV-seronegative.

The V call is TRBV6-4, the J call TRBJ1-2; D unclear. Germline V gives CDR1 MRHNA, CDR2 SNTAGT. The CDR3 is made up of 15 amino acids. Trimming pared 2 bases from V and 6 bases from J, leaving 16 bases between. The CDR3 DNA sequence: TGTGCCAGCAGTGACCTCCCGCCCGGGGTAGATGGCTACACCTTC. Amino acid sequence: CASSDLPPGVDGYTF.

The genes are TRBV27 and TRBJ2-3; TRBD1 matches 8 bases. Looked up from germline, CDR1 is MNHEY and CDR2 is SMNVEV (reference sequence). This CDR3 comprises 16 residues. Germline trimming cut 6 bases from V and 4 bases from J; bases unmatched to any gene: 12. CDR3 nucleotide sequence: TGTGCCAGCAGCCCATCGACAGGGGAGAGGGCAGATACGCAGTATTTT. Translated, it gives CASSPSTGERADTQYF.

This chain links TRBV9 with TRBJ2-7; 11 nucleotides match TRBD2. This CDR3 has 15 residues. The germline V gene encodes CDR1 SGDLS and CDR2 YYNGEE. V dropped 3 bases and J dropped 7; count of bases not matched to a gene: 9. CDR3 amino acids: CASSALAGGPGEQYF. The CDR3 nucleotides are TGTGCCAGCAGCGCCTTAGCGGGAGGGCCGGGGGAGCAGTACTTC.

The chain combines TRBV6-5 with TRBJ2-1; a possible D gene is TRBD2 (6 bases). This CDR3 is built from 13 residues. Trimming left V 0 bases short and J 12 bases short, with 12 bases between. CDR1 and CDR2 from the germline V gene are MNHEY and SVGAGI. CDR3 residues: CASSYSTSLGQFF. The CDR3 DNA follows: TGTGCCAGCAGTTACTCGACTAGTCTGGGGCAGTTCTTC.

V is TRBV6-5 and J is TRBJ1-2, with D perhaps matching TRBD1 (6 bases). CDR1 MNHEY and CDR2 SVGAGI come from the germline V gene. Trimming removed 5 bases from V and 6 bases from J, with 16 bases in between. The CDR3 sequence is 14 residues long. CDR3 residues: CASSRLWTADGYTF. CDR3 nucleotide sequence: TGTGCCAGCAGTCGCCTCTGGACAGCCGATGGCTACACCTTC.

The chain carries TRBV6-1 and TRBJ2-3; 7 positions match TRBD2. This CDR3 is built from 15 residues. CDR1 is MNHNS, CDR2 SASEGT, per germline. The J segment lost 2 bases and the V segment lost 3 bases, leaving 5 bases of the junction unmatched. This CDR3 reads CASSDGRDYTDTQYF. CDR3 sequence (DNA): TGTGCCAGCAGTGATGGCCGGGACTACACAGATACGCAGTATTTT.

CDR3 loop: CASSLGTGDYSNQPQHF. CDR3 sequence (DNA): TGCGCCAGCAGCTTGGGGACAGGGGATTATAGCAATCAGCCCCAGCATTTT. The V call is TRBV5-1, the J call TRBJ1-5; TRBD1 matches 9 bases. Germline V gene sequence: CDR1 SGHRS, CDR2 YFSETQ. The CDR3 is made up of 17 amino acids. After removal of 0 bases from V and 0 bases from J, the junction contained 4 bases not matched to a gene. Supplemented by reference TRBV5-1 and TRBJ1-5, the full variable domain reads KAGVTQTPRYLIKTRGQQVTLSCSPISGHRSVSWYQQTPGQGLQFLFEYFSETQRNKGNFPGRFSGRQFSNSRSEMNVSTLELGDSALYLCASSLGTGDYSNQPQHFGDGTRLSIL.

The sample holds one count of this clone. The chain employs TRBV6-5 and TRBJ1-1; TRBD1 aligns across 7 bases. The CDR3 sequence is 14 residues long. Germline values: CDR1 MNHEY, CDR2 SVGAGI. J was trimmed by 7 bases and V by 6 bases; bases with no gene match: 11. CDR3 sequence: CASRTPGGGLEAFF. The DNA of the CDR3 is TGTGCCAGCAGGACGCCCGGAGGGGGCCTTGAAGCTTTCTTT.

DNA for the CDR3: TGTGCCAGCAGTCCACTACAGGGGGCGACCTATGGCTACACCTTC. This translates into CASSPLQGATYGYTF. This chain uses TRBV6-6 with TRBJ1-2; 9 nucleotides line up with TRBD1. Germline V lookup: CDR1 MNHNY, CDR2 SVGAGI (reference sequence). The CDR3 contains 15 residues. Trimming took 5 bases from V and 4 from J; bases not matched to a gene: 8.

The J gene is TRBJ1-1, the V gene TRBV2, with TRBD1 identical over 8 bases. The CDR3 length is 17 residues. In germline, CDR1 is SNHLY, CDR2 FYNNEI. The junction had 13 bases not matched to a gene; V was cut back by 6 bases and J by 1 base. The CDR3 region is CASSDWADRAGNTEAFF. As DNA, the CDR3 is TGTGCCAGCAGCGACTGGGCGGACAGGGCAGGGAACACTGAAGCTTTCTTT.